The present TCR beta chain was sequenced within a study of OX40 agonist ivuxolimab in advanced cancers. The study, taken as a whole, reports: CD4+ and CD8+ blood T cells expanded clonally by week 6 at 0.1 to 3.0 mg/kg.

As regards this clone: No antigen is known for it.

Baseline was the first blood sampling point, followed by cycle 4 day 1 and cycle 7 day 1. Clones were read by immunoSEQ multiplex PCR, and TCRdb kept only the in-frame ones, dropping some. The table shows about 45,000 clones, with roughly nine tenths occurring only once. The CDR3 is made up of 16 amino acids. V was shortened by 0 bases and J by 4 bases, with 15 bases between the two germline ends. CDR1 MNHNS and CDR2 SASEGT come from the germline V gene. The clonotype originates from an adult with an advanced solid tumor such as melanoma, head and neck, liver or kidney cancer. The material sequenced was CD4+ or CD8+ T cells sorted from blood, taken in a trial of the OX40 agonist ivuxolimab. V is TRBV6-1 and J is TRBJ1-2, with D maybe TRBD1 (5 bases). This chain's CDR3 is CASSEAPSGGGYGYTF. The CDR3 DNA reads TGTGCCAGCAGTGAAGCCCCTTCGGGCGGGGGCTATGGCTACACCTTC.